The sequence of this T cell receptor (beta chain) was determined in a study of cytomegalovirus exposure and HLA in healthy donors. PCR was performed using 60 Vbeta and 13 Jbeta primers. Profiled with immunoSEQ multiplex PCR; TCRdb holds only in-frame clones, not every one. The data contain around 190,000 clones, more than 70% of them singletons. The sequenced material came from PBMCs. The receptor was derived from a middle-aged man in good health and CMV-seropositive.

CDR3 region: CASRRQGGSYEQYF. The CDR3 bases are TGTGCCAGCAGACGACAGGGGGGATCCTACGAGCAGTACTTC. The chain is built from TRBV28 and TRBJ2-7; 9 nucleotides line up with TRBD1. CDR1 MDHEN and CDR2 SYDVKM come from the germline V gene. The junction had 4 bases not matched to a gene; V was cut back by 6 bases and J by 1 base. The length of the CDR3 is 14 residues. The variable domain in full, completed from reference TRBV28 and TRBJ2-7, reads DVKVTQSSRYLVKRTGEKVFLECVQDMDHENMFWYRQDPGLGLRLIYFSYDVKMKEKGDIPEGYSVSREKKERFSLILESASTNQTSMYLCASRRQGGSYEQYFGPGTRLTVT.